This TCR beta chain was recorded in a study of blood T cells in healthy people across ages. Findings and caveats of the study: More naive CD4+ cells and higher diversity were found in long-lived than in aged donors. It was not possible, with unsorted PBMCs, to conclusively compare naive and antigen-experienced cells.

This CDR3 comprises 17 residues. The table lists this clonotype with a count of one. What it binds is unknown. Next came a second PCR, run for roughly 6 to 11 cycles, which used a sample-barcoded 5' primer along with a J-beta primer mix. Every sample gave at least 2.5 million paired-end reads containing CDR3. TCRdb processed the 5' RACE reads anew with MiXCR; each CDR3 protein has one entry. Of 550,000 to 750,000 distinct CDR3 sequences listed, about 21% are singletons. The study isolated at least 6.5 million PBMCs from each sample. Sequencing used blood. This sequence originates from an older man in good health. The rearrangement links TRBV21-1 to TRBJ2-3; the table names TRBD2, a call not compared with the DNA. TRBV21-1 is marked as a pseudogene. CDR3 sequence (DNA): TGTGCCAGCAGCAAAGAGGGACTAGCGGGAGGGGCAGATACGCAGTATTTT. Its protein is CASSKEGLAGGADTQYF.